The 5 T cell receptor beta chains below come from one sample, sequenced in a study of OX40 agonist ivuxolimab in advanced cancers. Some clones are missing from TCRdb's copy, which holds only in-frame ones; the method was immunoSEQ multiplex PCR. The sample yields under 95,000 clones, approximately 81% seen once. The sample in question was CD4+ or CD8+ T cells sorted from blood, obtained in a trial of the OX40 agonist ivuxolimab. Receptors originate from an adult with an advanced solid tumor such as melanoma, head and neck, liver or kidney cancer.

This chain joins TRBV5-4 and TRBJ2-7, with 10 bases aligning to TRBD2. With 1 base clipped from V and 5 bases from J, the junction kept 6 bases outside the gene matches. This CDR3 comprises 15 residues. The germline CDR1 and CDR2 sequences are SGHNT and YYREEE (reference sequence). CDR3 residues: CASSLIQGLANEQYF. DNA of the CDR3: TGTGCCAGCAGCTTGATTCAGGGACTAGCGAACGAGCAGTACTTC. Drawing the rest from reference TRBV5-4 and TRBJ2-7, the complete variable domain is ETGVTQSPTHLIKTRGQQVTLRCSSQSGHNTVSWYQQALGQGPQFIFQYYREEENGRGNFPPRFSGLQFPNYSSELNVNALELDDSALYLCASSLIQGLANEQYFGPGTRLTVT.

CDR3 protein: CASSIFVNYGYTF. The CDR3 DNA is TGTGCCAGTAGTATCTTCGTTAACTATGGCTACACCTTC. The J gene is TRBJ1-2, the V gene TRBV19; no reliable D call. The CDR3 is 13 amino acids. Trimming took off 3 bases at V and 1 base at J, with 6 bases between the two ends. CDR1 and CDR2 (germline): LNHDA, SQIVND (reference sequence).

This clone was detected only a few times. The genes are TRBV10-3 and TRBJ2-1; TRBD2 matches 12 bases. Germline trimming cut 8 bases from V and 6 bases from J; bases unmatched to any gene: 8. The CDR3 totals 15 residues. From germline, CDR1 is ENHRY and CDR2 SYGVKD. The CDR3 is CAIGRLAGVSNEQFF. The CDR3 coding sequence is TGTGCCATCGGGCGACTAGCGGGAGTATCCAATGAGCAGTTCTTC.

The chain has TRBV5-6 and TRBJ1-2, with 9 nucleotides matching TRBD1. The V gene end was trimmed by 4 bases and the J gene end by 4 bases; junction bases not matched to a gene: 2. This CDR3 is built from 13 residues. The germline V gene has CDR1 SGHDT and CDR2 YYEEEE. The CDR3 DNA reads as TGTGCCAGCAGCCGGGACAGGGCCTATGGCTACACCTTC. Translated, it gives CASSRDRAYGYTF. The variable domain in full, completed from reference TRBV5-6 and TRBJ1-2, reads DAGVTQSPTHLIKTRGQQVTLRCSPKSGHDTVSWYQQALGQGPQFIFQYYEEEERQRGNFPDRFSGHQFPNYSSELNVNALLLGDSALYLCASSRDRAYGYTFGSGTRLTVV.

This clone has just a few counts. The V call is TRBV4-2, the J call TRBJ1-2; no firm D call. There are 15 residues in the CDR3. V dropped 3 bases and J dropped 5 bases, with 16 bases sitting between them. Per germline, CDR1 LGHNA and CDR2 YNFKEQ. CDR3 region: CASSHIRGLEYGYTF. The CDR3, as DNA: TGTGCCAGCAGCCACATCCGTGGCCTGGAGTATGGCTACACCTTC.